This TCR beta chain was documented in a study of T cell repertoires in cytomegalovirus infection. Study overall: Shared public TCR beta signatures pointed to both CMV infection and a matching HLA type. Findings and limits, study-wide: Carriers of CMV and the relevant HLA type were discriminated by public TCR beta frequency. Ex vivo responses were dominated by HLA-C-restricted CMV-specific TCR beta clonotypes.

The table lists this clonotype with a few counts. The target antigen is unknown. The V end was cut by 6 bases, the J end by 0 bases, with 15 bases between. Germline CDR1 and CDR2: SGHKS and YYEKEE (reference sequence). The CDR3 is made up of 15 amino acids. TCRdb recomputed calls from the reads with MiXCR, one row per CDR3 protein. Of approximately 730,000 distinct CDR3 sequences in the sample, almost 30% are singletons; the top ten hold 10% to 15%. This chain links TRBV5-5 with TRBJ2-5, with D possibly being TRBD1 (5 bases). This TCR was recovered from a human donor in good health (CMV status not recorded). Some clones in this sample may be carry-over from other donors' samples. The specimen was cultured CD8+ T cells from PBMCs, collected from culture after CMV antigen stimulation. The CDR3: CASTQGPGYQETQYF. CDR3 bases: TGTGCCAGCACCCAAGGTCCAGGGTACCAAGAGACCCAGTACTTC. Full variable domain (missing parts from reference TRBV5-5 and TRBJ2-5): DAGVTQSPTHLIKTRGQQVTLRCSPISGHKSVSWYQQVLGQGPQFIFQYYEKEERGRGNFPDRFSARQFPNYSSELNVNALLLGDSALYLCASTQGPGYQETQYFGPGTRLLVL.